This T cell receptor beta chain was documented in a study of blood T cell repertoires in COVID-19 (dated by TCRdb to 2019 to 2021). Regarding the study in general: Samples covering the acute and convalescent phases of COVID-19 were provided by collaborators in the United States, Italy and Spain. Deeply sampled blood TCRbeta repertoires from subjects exposed to, actively infected with, or recovered from COVID-19 were included in the dataset. A de-identified subject ID, COVID-19 status, age in years and sex were almost always included in the sample metadata. HLA class I and class II types, where available, came from metadata supplied by the sample provider rather than from assay-based typing. The samples were drawn from two sources: the first 160 participants of the ongoing ImmuneRACE study, and some 1,300 subjects contributed by 6 global collaborators. The repertoires were released in a freely available public database intended as a resource for research on the immune response to SARS-CoV-2. The prospective study material was composed of cDNA or gDNA derived from T cells, B-cell-depleted T cells, or PBMCs. Study-wide findings and limitations: The amount of clinical and demographic metadata varied by source and participant and was provided uncurated.

A word on this clone: What antigen it recognizes has not been identified. Per-base qualities were not stored, and no clone one base away is much larger.

Trimming at the junction amounts to 0 bases on V and 2 bases on J, and the germline ends lie 5 bases apart. CDR1 and CDR2 were assigned from the germline V gene (reference sequence) as GTSNPN and SVGIG. The CDR3 spans 13 residues, from the cysteine through the phenylalanine. CDR3 DNA is the only sequence kept; it has 39 bases, read in frame from the first base. Whole blood was collected in K2EDTA tubes by collaborating institutions according to the institutions' own protocols. For TCRbeta analysis, collaborator samples were shipped as frozen whole blood, as isolated PBMCs, or as DNA extracted from either sample type. TCRbeta CDR3 regions were amplified from genomic DNA by means of the immunoSEQ Assay, a bias-controlled multiplex PCR. The paper's processing steps were these. Within the assay, amplification of reference gene primers was used to estimate how many nucleated cells each sample contained. To quantify the absolute abundance of each unique TCRbeta CDR3 rearrangement, sequence reads were collapsed and filtered. For each sample, productive Simpson clonality was calculated by taking the square root of Simpson's diversity index across productive rearrangements. TCRdb took this table from immuneACCESS and kept in-frame rearrangements with V and J called. Such tables lack part of the clones; where checked against another copy, unresolved V genes explain under half of the gap, and the rest is unexplained. The DNA gave D and trimming, while V, J and clone size come from that table. Recorded for this sample are approximately 260,000 clones; approximately 78% of them occurred a single time. The top ten hold around 12% of the sample.

Recombination joined TRBV30 with TRBJ1-5; the D gene is not confidently resolved. The specimen was peripheral blood. This receptor was identified in an older woman with active or convalescent COVID-19. The CDR3 in this case is CAWSVSGNQPQHF. The sequenced DNA is TGTGCCTGGAGTGTAAGCGGCAATCAGCCCCAGCATTTT.